Presented here are 4 T cell receptor beta chains from one specimen sequenced in a study of OX40 agonist ivuxolimab in advanced cancers. Some clones are missing from TCRdb's copy, which holds only in-frame ones; the method was immunoSEQ multiplex PCR. The data hold 60,000 to 100,000 clones, with around 93% observed a single time. The material was CD4+ or CD8+ T cells sorted from blood, obtained in a trial of the OX40 agonist ivuxolimab. These receptors all stem from an adult with an advanced solid tumor such as melanoma, head and neck, liver or kidney cancer.

The CDR3 coding sequence is TGTGCCAGCAGCTTAACGGACCGGGGTGGCTACACCTTC. It codes for CASSLTDRGGYTF. This chain connects TRBV7-8 to TRBJ1-2; D gene unclear. With 2 bases removed from V and 7 bases from J, the gap between germline ends came to 11 bases. Looked up from germline, CDR1 is SGHVS and CDR2 is FQNEAQ. This CDR3 comprises 13 residues.

This sequence joins TRBV9 and TRBJ1-2; D gene unclear. The CDR3 loop spans 15 amino acids. Germline V gene data show CDR1 as SGDLS and CDR2 as YYNGEE. The V gene lost 0 bases and the J gene lost 4 bases, with 13 bases spanning the gap. The CDR3 DNA reads as TGTGCCAGCAGCGTAGCGCAGGTTACTGGCTATGGCTACACCTTC. It yields the protein CASSVAQVTGYGYTF.

The rearrangement joins TRBV6-1 to TRBJ2-5, with 9 bases aligning to TRBD1. Germline CDR1 and CDR2: MNHNS and SASEGT. This CDR3 spans 13 amino acids. V shed 6 bases and J 3 bases; nucleotides not matched to a gene: 2. DNA of the CDR3: TGTGCCAGCAGATGGACAGGGGAAGAGACCCAGTACTTC. Protein sequence: CASRWTGEETQYF.

This clone appeared once. The chain uses TRBV28 and TRBJ1-2, with 7 bases matching TRBD1. Germline V lookup: CDR1 MDHEN, CDR2 SYDVKM. V was pared by 2 bases and J by 5 bases, with 5 bases of the junction left unmatched. This CDR3 region has 14 residues. The CDR3 loop is CASSLGTAQYGYTF. In DNA, the CDR3 is TGTGCCAGCAGTTTAGGGACAGCGCAGTATGGCTACACCTTC.